The clone carrying this TCR beta chain occurred a few times. The data derive from a study of blood T cell repertoires in COVID-19. Germline assignment: CDR1 SGHDT and CDR2 YYEEEE. The ends lost 6 bases at V and 4 bases at J; junction bases unmatched: 10. The CDR3 runs 15 residues. Only in-frame clones appear in the TCRdb table, and some are missing; sequencing was by immunoSEQ multiplex PCR. The profile covers tens of thousands of clones, with 70% to 90% appearing a single time and 18% taken by the ten largest. This sequence joins TRBV5-6 and TRBJ2-3; 8 bases line up with TRBD2. The sequenced sample consisted of peripheral blood. The source of this sequence is a woman older than 75 with acute or convalescent COVID-19. The CDR3: CASTPGLGVPDTQYF. In nucleotides, the CDR3 is TGTGCCAGCACTCCGGGACTAGGGGTTCCAGATACGCAGTATTTT.